This T cell receptor beta chain appears in the sequencing data of a study of untreated major depressive disorder. Regarding this clone: What it binds is not known.

Study conclusions and caveats: CD4+ T cells from depressed patients used TRBV05-01 (Vbeta 5.1) more often than controls.

This table comes from immunoSEQ multiplex PCR, and its TCRdb copy is limited to in-frame clones, with some not included. Of about 13,000 clones listed, 85% to 95% are singletons. The CDR3 contains 12 residues. Germline V gene lookup returns CDR1 KGHSH and CDR2 LQKENI. Trimming took off 8 bases at V and 4 bases at J, with 8 bases between the two ends. Patients were free of psychiatric medication for at least 8 weeks. J is TRBJ2-2 and V is TRBV18; D may be TRBD1 (7 bases). The source is a woman aged 30 to 39 with major depressive disorder. The sample comprised CD4+ T cells from PBMCs. CDR3 residues: CASQGGTGELFF. In DNA, the CDR3 is TGTGCCAGCCAGGGGGGCACCGGGGAGCTGTTTTTT.